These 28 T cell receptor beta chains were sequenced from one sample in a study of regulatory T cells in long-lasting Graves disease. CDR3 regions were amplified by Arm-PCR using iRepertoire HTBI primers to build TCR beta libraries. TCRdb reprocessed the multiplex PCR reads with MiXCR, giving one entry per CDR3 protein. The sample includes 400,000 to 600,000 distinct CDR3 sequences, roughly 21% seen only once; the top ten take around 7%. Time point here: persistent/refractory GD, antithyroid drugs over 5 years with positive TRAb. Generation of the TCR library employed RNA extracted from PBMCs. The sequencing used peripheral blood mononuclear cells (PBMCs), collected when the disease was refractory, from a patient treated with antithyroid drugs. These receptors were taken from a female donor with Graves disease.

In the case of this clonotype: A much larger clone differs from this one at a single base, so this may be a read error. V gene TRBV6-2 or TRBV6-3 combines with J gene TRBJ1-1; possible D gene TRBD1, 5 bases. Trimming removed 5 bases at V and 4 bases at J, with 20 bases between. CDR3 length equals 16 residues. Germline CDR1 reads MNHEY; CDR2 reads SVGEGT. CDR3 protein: CASSAYSGYGGTEAFF. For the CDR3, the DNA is TGTGCCAGCAGTGCTTACTCGGGCTACGGGGGCACTGAAGCTTTCTTT.

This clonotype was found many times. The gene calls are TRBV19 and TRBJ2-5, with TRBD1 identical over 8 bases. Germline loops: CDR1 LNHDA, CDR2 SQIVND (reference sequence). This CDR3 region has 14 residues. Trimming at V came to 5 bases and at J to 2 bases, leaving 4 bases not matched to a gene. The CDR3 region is CASSVTGAQETQYF. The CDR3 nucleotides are TGTGCCAGTAGTGTGACAGGGGCTCAAGAGACCCAGTACTTC.

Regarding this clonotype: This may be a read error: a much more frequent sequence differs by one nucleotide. As DNA, the CDR3 is TGTGCCACCGGCAGAGGTGCCGAGCTTTTGAACACTGAAGCTTTCTTT. Translation gives CATGRGAELLNTEAFF. The V gene is TRBV15, the J gene TRBJ1-1; D is undetermined. The CDR3 is 16 residues long. CDR1 LNHNV and CDR2 YYDKDF come from the germline V gene (reference sequence).

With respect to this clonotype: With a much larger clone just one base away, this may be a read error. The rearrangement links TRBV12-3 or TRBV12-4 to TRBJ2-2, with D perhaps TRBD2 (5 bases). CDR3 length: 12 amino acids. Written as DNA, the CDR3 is TGTGCCAACAGTTTCGGGGTTTTCGAGCTGTTTTTT. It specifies CANSFGVFELFF.

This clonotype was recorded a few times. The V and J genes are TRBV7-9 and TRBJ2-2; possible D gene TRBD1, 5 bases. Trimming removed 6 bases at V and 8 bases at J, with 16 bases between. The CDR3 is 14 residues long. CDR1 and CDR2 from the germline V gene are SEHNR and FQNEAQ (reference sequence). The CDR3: CASRADRPRGELFF. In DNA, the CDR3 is TGTGCCAGCAGGGCCGACAGACCCAGAGGGGAGCTGTTTTTT.

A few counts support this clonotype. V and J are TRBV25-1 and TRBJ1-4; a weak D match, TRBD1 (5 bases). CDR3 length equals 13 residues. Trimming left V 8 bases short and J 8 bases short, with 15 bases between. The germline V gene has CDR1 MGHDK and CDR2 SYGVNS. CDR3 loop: CASADSFVEKLFF. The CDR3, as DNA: TGTGCCAGCGCCGACAGTTTTGTGGAAAAACTGTTTTTT.

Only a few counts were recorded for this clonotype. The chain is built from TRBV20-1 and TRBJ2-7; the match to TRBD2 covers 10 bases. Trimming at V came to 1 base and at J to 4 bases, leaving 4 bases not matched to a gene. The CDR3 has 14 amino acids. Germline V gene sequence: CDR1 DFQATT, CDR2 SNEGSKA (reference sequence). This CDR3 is CSARVPSGGYEQYF. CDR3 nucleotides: TGCAGTGCTAGAGTGCCTAGCGGGGGTTACGAGCAGTACTTC.

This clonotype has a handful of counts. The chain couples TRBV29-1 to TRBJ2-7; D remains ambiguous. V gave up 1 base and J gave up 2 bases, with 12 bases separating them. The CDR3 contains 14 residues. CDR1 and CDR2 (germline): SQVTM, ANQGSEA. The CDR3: CSVEGHSSPYEQYF. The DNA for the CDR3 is TGCAGCGTTGAAGGTCACAGCTCCCCCTACGAGCAGTACTTC.

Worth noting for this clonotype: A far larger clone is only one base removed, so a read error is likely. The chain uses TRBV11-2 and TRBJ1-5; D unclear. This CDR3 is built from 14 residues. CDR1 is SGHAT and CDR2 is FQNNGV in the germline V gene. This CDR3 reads CANSLEAGDQPQHF. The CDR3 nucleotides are TGTGCCAACAGCTTAGAAGCGGGCGATCAGCCCCAGCATTTT.

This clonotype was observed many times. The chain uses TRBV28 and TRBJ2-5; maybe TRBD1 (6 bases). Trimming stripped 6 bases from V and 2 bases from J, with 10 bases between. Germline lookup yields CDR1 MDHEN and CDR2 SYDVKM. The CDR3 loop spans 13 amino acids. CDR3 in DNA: TGTGCCAGCAGGAGGCAGGGGCAAGAGACCCAGTACTTC. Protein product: CASRRQGQETQYF.

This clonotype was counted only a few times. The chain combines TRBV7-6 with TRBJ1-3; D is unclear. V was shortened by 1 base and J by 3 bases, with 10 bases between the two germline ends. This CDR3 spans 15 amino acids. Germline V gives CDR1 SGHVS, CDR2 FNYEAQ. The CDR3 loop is CASSLDWSFGNTIYF. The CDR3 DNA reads TGTGCCAGCAGCTTAGATTGGAGTTTTGGAAACACCATATATTTT. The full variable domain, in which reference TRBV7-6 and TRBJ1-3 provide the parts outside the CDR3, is GAGVSQSPRYKVTKRGQDVALRCDPISGHVSLYWYRQALGQGPEFLTYFNYEAQQDKSGLPNDRFSAERPEGSISTLTIQRTEQRDSAMYRCASSLDWSFGNTIYFGEGSWLTVV.

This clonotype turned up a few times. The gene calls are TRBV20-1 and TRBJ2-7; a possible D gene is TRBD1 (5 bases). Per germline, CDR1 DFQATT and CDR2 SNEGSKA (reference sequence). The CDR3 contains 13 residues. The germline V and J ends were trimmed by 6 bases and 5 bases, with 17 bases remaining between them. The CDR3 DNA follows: TGCAGTGCCGGCCCCACAGGTGGAGACGAGCAGTACTTC. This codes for CSAGPTGGDEQYF.

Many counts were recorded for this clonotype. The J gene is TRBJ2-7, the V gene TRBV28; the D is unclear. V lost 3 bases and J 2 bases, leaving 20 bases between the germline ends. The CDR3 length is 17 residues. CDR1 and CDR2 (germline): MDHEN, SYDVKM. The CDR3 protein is CASSFPPKVRLPYEQYF. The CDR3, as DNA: TGTGCCAGCAGTTTCCCCCCTAAGGTGCGCCTCCCCTACGAGCAGTACTTC.

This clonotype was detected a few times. The CDR3 nucleotides are TGCAGCGTTGAAGATGAGTCTAACTATGGCTACACCTTC. Amino acids: CSVEDESNYGYTF. This chain connects TRBV29-1 to TRBJ1-2; D gene unclear. V was cut by 0 bases and J by 0 bases, with 5 bases left in between. Germline CDR1 and CDR2: SQVTM and ANQGSEA. The CDR3 consists of 13 residues.

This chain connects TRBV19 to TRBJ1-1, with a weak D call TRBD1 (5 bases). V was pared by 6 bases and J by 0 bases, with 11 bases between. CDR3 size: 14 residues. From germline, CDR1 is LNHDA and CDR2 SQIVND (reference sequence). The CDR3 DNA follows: TGTGCCAGTAGCCTGGACAAATTGAACACTGAAGCTTTCTTT. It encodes CASSLDKLNTEAFF. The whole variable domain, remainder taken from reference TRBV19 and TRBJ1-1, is DGGITQSPKYLFRKEGQNVTLSCEQNLNHDAMYWYRQDPGQGLRLIYYSQIVNDFQKGDIAEGYSVSREKKESFPLTVTSAQKNPTAFYLCASSLDKLNTEAFFGQGTRLTVV.

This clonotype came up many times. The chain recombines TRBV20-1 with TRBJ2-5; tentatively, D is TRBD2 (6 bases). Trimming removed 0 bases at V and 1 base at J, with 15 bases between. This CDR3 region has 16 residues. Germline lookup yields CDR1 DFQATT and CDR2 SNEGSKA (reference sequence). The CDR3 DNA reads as TGCAGTGCTAGAGATTTCGGGACTGCCACCCAAGAGACCCAGTACTTC. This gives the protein CSARDFGTATQETQYF.

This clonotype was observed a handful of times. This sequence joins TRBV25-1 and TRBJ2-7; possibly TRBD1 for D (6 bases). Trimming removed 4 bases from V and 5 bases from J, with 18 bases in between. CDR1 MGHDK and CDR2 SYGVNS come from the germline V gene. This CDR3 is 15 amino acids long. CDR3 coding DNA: TGTGCCAGCAGTGTAATAACAGGGTATAGGAACGAGCAGTACTTC. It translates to CASSVITGYRNEQYF.

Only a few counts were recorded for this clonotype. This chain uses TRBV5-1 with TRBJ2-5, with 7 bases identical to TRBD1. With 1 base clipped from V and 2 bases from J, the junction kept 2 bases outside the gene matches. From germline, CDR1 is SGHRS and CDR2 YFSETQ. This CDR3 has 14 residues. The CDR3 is CASSLKQGQETQYF. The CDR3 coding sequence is TGCGCCAGCAGCTTGAAACAGGGGCAAGAGACCCAGTACTTC.

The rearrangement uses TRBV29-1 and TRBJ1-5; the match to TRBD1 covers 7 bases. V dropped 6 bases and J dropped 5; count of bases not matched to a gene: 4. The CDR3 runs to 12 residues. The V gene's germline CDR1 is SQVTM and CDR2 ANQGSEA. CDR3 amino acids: CSVRDSYQPQHF. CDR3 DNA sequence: TGCAGCGTCCGGGACAGTTATCAGCCCCAGCATTTT.

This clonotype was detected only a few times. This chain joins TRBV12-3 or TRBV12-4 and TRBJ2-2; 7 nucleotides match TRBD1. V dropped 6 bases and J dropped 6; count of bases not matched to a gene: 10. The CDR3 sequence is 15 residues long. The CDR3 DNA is TGTGCCAGCAGACCCGGGACAGAACCCTCCGGGGAGCTGTTTTTT. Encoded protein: CASRPGTEPSGELFF.

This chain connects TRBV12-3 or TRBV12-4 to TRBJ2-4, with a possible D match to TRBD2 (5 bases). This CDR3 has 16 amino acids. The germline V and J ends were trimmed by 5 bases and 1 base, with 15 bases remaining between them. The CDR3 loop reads CASSPILSGAKNIQYF. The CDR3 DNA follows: TGTGCCAGCAGTCCAATATTATCGGGGGCCAAAAACATTCAGTACTTC.

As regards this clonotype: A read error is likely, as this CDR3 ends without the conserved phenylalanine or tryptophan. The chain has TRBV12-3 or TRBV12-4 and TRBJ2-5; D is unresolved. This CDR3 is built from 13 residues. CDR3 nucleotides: TGTGCTAGCAGTGCCTCACGCTCCGAGACCCAGTACCTC. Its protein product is CASSASRSETQYL.

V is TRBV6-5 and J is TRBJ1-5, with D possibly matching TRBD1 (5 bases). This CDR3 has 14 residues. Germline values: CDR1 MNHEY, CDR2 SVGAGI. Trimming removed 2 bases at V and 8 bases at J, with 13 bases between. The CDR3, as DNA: TGTGCCAGCAGTTACGACGAGGGGTCTAAGCCCCAGCATTTT. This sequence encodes CASSYDEGSKPQHF.

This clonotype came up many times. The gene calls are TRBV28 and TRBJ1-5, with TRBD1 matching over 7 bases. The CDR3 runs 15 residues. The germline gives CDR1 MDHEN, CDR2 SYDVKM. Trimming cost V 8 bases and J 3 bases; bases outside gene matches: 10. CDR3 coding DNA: TGTGCCAGCTCGACGCAGACAGGGAACAATCAGCCCCAGCATTTT. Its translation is CASSTQTGNNQPQHF.

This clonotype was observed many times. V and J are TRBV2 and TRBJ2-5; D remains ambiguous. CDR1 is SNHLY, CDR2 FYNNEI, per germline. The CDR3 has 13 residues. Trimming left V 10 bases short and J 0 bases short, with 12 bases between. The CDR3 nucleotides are TGTGCCACCACAGACGGCTACCAAGAGACCCAGTACTTC. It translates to CATTDGYQETQYF.

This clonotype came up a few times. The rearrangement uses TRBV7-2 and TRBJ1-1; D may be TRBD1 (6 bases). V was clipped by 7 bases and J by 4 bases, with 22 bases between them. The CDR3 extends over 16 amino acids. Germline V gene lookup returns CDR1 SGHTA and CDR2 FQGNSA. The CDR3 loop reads CASKGSTGPRATEAFF. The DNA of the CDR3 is TGTGCCAGCAAAGGGTCCACAGGGCCTCGCGCCACTGAAGCTTTCTTT.

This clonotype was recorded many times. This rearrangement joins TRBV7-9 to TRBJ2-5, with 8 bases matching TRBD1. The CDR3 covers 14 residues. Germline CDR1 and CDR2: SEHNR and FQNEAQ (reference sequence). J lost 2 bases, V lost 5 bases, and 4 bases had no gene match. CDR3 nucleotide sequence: TGTGCCAGCAGCGAACAGGGGGGACAAGAGACCCAGTACTTC. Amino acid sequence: CASSEQGGQETQYF.

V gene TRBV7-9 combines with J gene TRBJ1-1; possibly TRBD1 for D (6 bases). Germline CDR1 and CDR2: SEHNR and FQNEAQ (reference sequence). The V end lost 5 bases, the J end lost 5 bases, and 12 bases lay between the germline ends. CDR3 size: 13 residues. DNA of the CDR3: TGTGCCAGCAGCAGGGCAGGGGAAACTGAAGCTTTCTTT. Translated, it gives CASSRAGETEAFF.